The T cell receptor (beta chain) described here comes from a study of T cell responses to AZD1222 COVID-19 vaccine. Germline V gene data show CDR1 as SEHNR and CDR2 as FQNEAQ (reference sequence). The CDR3 covers 15 residues. V trimming: 3 bases; J trimming: 2 bases; junction bases outside the gene matches: 2. TCRdb keeps only in-frame clones here, not all; method: immunoSEQ multiplex PCR. The table lists more than 150,000 clones, around 90% of them singletons. The sample here was peripheral blood, taken 28 days after the second AZD1222 dose. This TCR was sampled from an adult who received the AZD1222 COVID-19 vaccine. V and J are TRBV7-9 and TRBJ1-3; 9 positions match TRBD1. The CDR3 sequence is CASSFGTGTGNTIYF. CDR3 coding DNA: TGTGCCAGCAGCTTCGGGACAGGGACTGGAAACACCATATATTTT.